The rows below give T cell receptor beta chains drawn from one sample of a study of cytomegalovirus exposure and HLA in healthy donors. Clones were sequenced by immunoSEQ multiplex PCR, and TCRdb holds only the in-frame ones, with some missing. The sample lists 150,000 to 200,000 clones; 80% were seen once. Sample: PBMCs. These receptors all come from a human donor in good health. The CDR3 runs from the conserved cysteine through the conserved F or W. The D gene is left open where the match is weak. The listing skips clone size in some rows; elsewhere it reads once, few, many or a size class.

d_gene,abundance,v_gene,j_gene,CDR3aa,CDR3nt
TRBD2,-,TRBV4-3,TRBJ2-1,CASSQTSGGAHEQFF,TGCGCCAGCAGCCAGACTAGCGGGGGGGCGCATGAGCAGTTCTTC
-,-,TRBV7-6,TRBJ1-1,CASSTPAREDTEAFF,TGTGCCAGCAGCACGCCCGCGAGGGAAGACACTGAAGCTTTCTTT
TRBD2,-,TRBV11-2,TRBJ2-1,CASSGILAGGINEQFF,TGTGCCAGCAGCGGCATACTAGCGGGGGGTATAAATGAGCAGTTCTTC
TRBD2,-,TRBV11-2,TRBJ2-2,CASSPRLAGGPGTGELFF,TGTGCCAGCAGCCCAAGACTAGCGGGGGGGCCGGGCACCGGGGAGCTGTTTTTT
TRBD1,few,TRBV6-5,TRBJ2-3,CASSLRTGGTDTQYF,TGTGCCAGCAGCCTCCGGACAGGGGGTACAGATACGCAGTATTTT
TRBD2,few,TRBV5-4,TRBJ2-7,CASSTRTSATVDEQYF,TGTGCCAGCAGCACGCGTACTAGCGCCACTGTGGACGAGCAGTACTTC
-,-,TRBV7-9,TRBJ2-2,CASSLGQGNTGELFF,TGTGCCAGCAGCTTAGGGCAGGGGAACACCGGGGAGCTGTTTTTT
-,-,TRBV7-9,TRBJ1-1,CASSWGQNTEAFF,TGTGCCAGCAGCTGGGGACAGAACACTGAAGCTTTCTTT
-,-,TRBV6-6,TRBJ2-3,CASSSFRGFTDTQYF,TGTGCCAGCAGCTCTTTCCGGGGATTCACAGATACGCAGTATTTT
-,-,TRBV6-6,TRBJ1-1,CASSSGEAFF,TGTGCCAGCAGTTCAGGAGAAGCTTTCTTT
-,once,TRBV11-2,TRBJ2-5,CASSSLATGGTQYF,TGTGCCAGCAGCTCTCTAGCAACCGGCGGGACCCAGTACTTC
TRBD1,-,TRBV5-1,TRBJ1-4,CASSSTGHNEKLFF,TGCGCCAGCAGCTCGACAGGGCATAATGAAAAACTGTTTTTT
TRBD1,-,TRBV6-1,TRBJ2-7,CASRSGQGDYEQYF,TGTGCCAGCAGATCAGGACAGGGGGACTACGAGCAGTACTTC
-,-,TRBV7-9,TRBJ2-5,CASRPGGLAVAQYF,TGTGCCAGCAGACCCGGGGGGCTCGCAGTGGCCCAGTACTTC
-,once,TRBV7-2,TRBJ2-5,CATRRGLQETQYF,TGTGCCACCAGACGGGGGTTGCAAGAGACCCAGTACTTC
TRBD2,-,TRBV7-3,TRBJ2-1,CASTWGGGALNEQFF,TGTGCCAGCACCTGGGGCGGGGGGGCCCTCAATGAGCAGTTCTTC
TRBD1,-,TRBV7-2,TRBJ2-7,CASSLDRGSYEQYF,TGTGCCAGCAGCTTGGACAGGGGCTCCTACGAGCAGTACTTC
-,-,TRBV4-1,TRBJ1-1,CASSQTLNTEAFF,TGCGCCAGCAGCCAAACATTGAACACTGAAGCTTTCTTT
-,-,TRBV7-2,TRBJ1-2,CASSLVQRNYGYTF,TGTGCCAGCAGCTTAGTCCAACGGAACTATGGCTACACCTTC
TRBD1,-,TRBV7-2,TRBJ1-6,CASSDRDRSFPLHF,TGTGCCAGCAGCGATCGGGACAGGTCATTTCCCCTCCACTTT
TRBD1,-,TRBV7-2,TRBJ1-1,CASIPQGARWGNTEAFF,TGTGCCAGCATCCCCCAGGGGGCGCGCTGGGGGAACACTGAAGCTTTCTTT
-,few,TRBV7-2,TRBJ1-2,CASRRQINYGYPF,TGTGCCAGCAGGAGACAGATTAACTATGGCTACCCCTTC
TRBD1,-,TRBV2,TRBJ2-5,CASSRDRGRRTQYF,TGTGCCAGCAGTAGGGACAGGGGGAGGCGGACCCAGTACTTC
-,once,TRBV5-1,TRBJ2-6,CASGEGVGANVLTF,TGCGCCAGCGGGGAAGGGGTCGGGGCCAACGTCCTGACTTTC
TRBD2,-,TRBV4-1,TRBJ2-7,CASSQDPSGLSYEQYF,TGCGCCAGCAGCCAAGATCCTAGCGGATTATCCTACGAGCAGTACTTC